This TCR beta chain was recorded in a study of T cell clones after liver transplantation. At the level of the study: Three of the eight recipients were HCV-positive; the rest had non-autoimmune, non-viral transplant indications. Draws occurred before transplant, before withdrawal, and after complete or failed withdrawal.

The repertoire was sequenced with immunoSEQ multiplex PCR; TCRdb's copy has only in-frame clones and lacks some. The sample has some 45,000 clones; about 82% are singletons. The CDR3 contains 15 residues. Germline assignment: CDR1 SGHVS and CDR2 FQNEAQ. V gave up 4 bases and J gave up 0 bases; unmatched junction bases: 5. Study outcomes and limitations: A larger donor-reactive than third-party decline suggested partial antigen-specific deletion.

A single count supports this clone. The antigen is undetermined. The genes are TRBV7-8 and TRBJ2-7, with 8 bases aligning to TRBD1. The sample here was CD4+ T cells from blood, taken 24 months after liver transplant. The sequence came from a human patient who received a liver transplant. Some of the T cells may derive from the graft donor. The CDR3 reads CASSSRTGSSYEQYF. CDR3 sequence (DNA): TGTGCCAGCAGCTCAAGGACAGGGAGCTCCTACGAGCAGTACTTC.